The rows below give T cell receptor beta chains drawn from one sample of a study of a mutant IDH1 vaccine in newly diagnosed glioma. Sequencing used immunoSEQ multiplex PCR; TCRdb keeps in-frame clones, though not all of them. The sample holds roughly 51,000 clones; 80% to 85% are singletons and the top ten take around 8.9%. The antigens these receptors bind are not known. This material consisted of PBMCs, taken from a glioma patient whose treatment included an IDH1 peptide vaccine. The receptor set was obtained from a woman aged 35 to 49 with glioma. Some clones in this sample may be carry-over from other donors' samples. Both conserved end residues are part of each CDR3. A D gene is named only where the DNA matches it firmly. A clone size is listed for some rows: how often the clone was seen (once, few, many), or a class if it is expanded.

length,J,size,V,D,CDR3,DNA
16,TRBJ2-5,NA,TRBV5-1,NA,CASSLGGAALGETQYF,TGCGCCAGCAGCTTGGGGGGGGCCGCTTTGGGAGAGACCCAGTACTTC
15,TRBJ1-1,NA,TRBV19,NA,CASSIAGGVRTEAFF,TGTGCCAGTAGTATAGCGGGGGGCGTAAGGACTGAAGCTTTCTTT
12,TRBJ1-5,NA,TRBV9,NA,CASSVGNQPQHF,TGTGCCAGCAGCGTAGGAAATCAGCCCCAGCATTTT
15,TRBJ2-7,NA,TRBV6-1,NA,CASQKPGPISTRGYF,TGTGCCAGTCAGAAACCGGGACCTATCTCTACGCGGGGGTACTTC
15,TRBJ1-5,NA,TRBV19,NA,CASSPRSGGGSPQHF,TGTGCCAGTAGCCCCCGGTCCGGGGGGGGCTCGCCCCAGCATTTT
13,TRBJ1-2,NA,TRBV10-1,NA,CASSEGSDYGYTF,TGCGCCAGCAGTGAGGGCAGCGACTATGGCTACACCTTC
12,TRBJ2-7,once,TRBV18,NA,CASSSSSYEQYF,TGTGCCAGCTCATCCAGCTCCTACGAGCAGTACTTC
13,TRBJ1-1,NA,TRBV11-3,NA,CASSFMRGTEAFF,TGTGCCAGCAGCTTCATGCGGGGCACTGAAGCTTTCTTT
16,TRBJ1-5,NA,TRBV27,TRBD1,CASSPWDRTSTQPQHF,TGTGCCAGCAGTCCTTGGGACAGGACGTCGACTCAGCCCCAGCATTTT
15,TRBJ2-3,NA,TRBV19,NA,CASNPTGLSTDTQYF,TGTGCCAGTAACCCGACGGGACTGAGCACAGATACGCAGTATTTT
13,TRBJ2-5,NA,TRBV5-6,NA,CASSFMGEETQYF,TGTGCCAGCAGCTTTATGGGCGAAGAGACCCAGTACTTC
14,TRBJ2-3,NA,TRBV7-9,NA,CASSFELRTDTQYF,TGTGCCAGCAGCTTTGAACTGCGCACAGATACGCAGTATTTT
17,TRBJ2-6,few,TRBV15,NA,CATSRDVASSGANVLTF,TGTGCCACCAGCAGAGATGTTGCCAGCTCTGGGGCCAACGTCCTGACTTTC
13,TRBJ2-2,few,TRBV10-2,NA,CASSGQLPRELFF,TGCGCCAGCAGTGGGCAATTACCCCGGGAGCTGTTTTTT
16,TRBJ1-4,NA,TRBV21-1,NA,CASSKGGSRGGEKLFF,TGTGCCAGCAGCAAAGGGGGGAGCAGGGGAGGGGAAAAACTGTTTTTT